The entry below gives a single T cell receptor (beta chain) sequence along with its context. The record originates from a study of lymphopenia after photon versus proton radiotherapy. This CDR3 has 13 residues. V lost 5 bases and J 5 bases, leaving 10 bases between the germline ends. Germline CDR1 is LNHDA and CDR2 is SQIVND (reference sequence). Measured with immunoSEQ multiplex PCR; TCRdb has only the in-frame clones, and not every one. The sample shows 55,000 to 85,000 clones, approximately 90% of them seen only once. The chain uses TRBV19 and TRBJ2-1; D not resolved. The material was peripheral blood, obtained from a patient treated with photon-based radiotherapy. The clonotype was recovered from a woman aged 35 to 49 with cholangiocarcinoma. CDR3 amino acids: CASSPPENNEQFF. Here the CDR3 DNA reads TGTGCCAGTAGTCCTCCCGAGAACAATGAGCAGTTCTTC. The whole variable domain, remainder taken from reference TRBV19 and TRBJ2-1, is DGGITQSPKYLFRKEGQNVTLSCEQNLNHDAMYWYRQDPGQGLRLIYYSQIVNDFQKGDIAEGYSVSREKKESFPLTVTSAQKNPTAFYLCASSPPENNEQFFGPGTRLTVL.